This T cell receptor (beta chain) was captured by sequencing in a study of PD-L1 blockade in urothelial cancer. The CDR3 totals 13 residues. Germline CDR1 is WNHNN and CDR2 is SYGVQD (reference sequence). Using immunoSEQ multiplex PCR, the repertoire was profiled, and TCRdb retains in-frame clones only, with some absent. The repertoire holds 70,000 or so clones, with around 90% as singletons. In the case of this clone: At one end the junction does not follow the germline gene, possibly because of a read error.

Described time point: pretreatment peripheral blood. The study collected 1 to 8 samples per patient, pretreatment and on-treatment. This clonotype was sampled from a man in his sixties or seventies with urothelial cancer. The material was PBMCs, obtained around atezolizumab (anti-PD-L1) treatment. The rearrangement joins TRBV10-1 to TRBJ2-1; 9 bases fit TRBD2. CDR3 coding DNA: TGCGCCAGCAGTGAGTCGAGCGGGAGGCCAGTTGTCTTC. It is translated as CASSESSGRPVVF.